The 5 T cell receptor beta chains given below trace back to one sample, sequenced in a study of blood T cell repertoires in COVID-19. Sequencing was performed with immunoSEQ multiplex PCR; in TCRdb, only in-frame clones are kept and a portion is missing. The sample lists about 81,000 clones; roughly 95% were seen once. Sequenced: peripheral blood. The receptors stem from a human donor with active COVID-19. The donor label of this sample is uncertain.

The chain links TRBV10-1 to TRBJ2-7; 12 bases agree with TRBD2. The junction had 12 bases not matched to a gene; V was cut back by 0 bases and J by 3 bases. Germline assignment: CDR1 WNHNN and CDR2 SYGVQD (reference sequence). CDR3 size: 19 residues. The CDR3 DNA reads TGCGCCAGCAGTGAGTCGATTCTAGCGGGAGGGGAAGGGGGCTACGAGCAGTACTTC. It is translated as CASSESILAGGEGGYEQYF.

The V gene is TRBV5-4, the J gene TRBJ2-7; 8 nucleotides agree with TRBD1. With 2 bases clipped from V and 2 bases from J, the junction kept 3 bases outside the gene matches. From germline, CDR1 is SGHNT and CDR2 YYREEE (reference sequence). This CDR3 comprises 14 residues. The CDR3 DNA reads as TGTGCCAGCAGCTTTCAGGGGGCCGCCTACGAGCAGTACTTC. It specifies CASSFQGAAYEQYF.

This sequence joins TRBV18 and TRBJ1-2; D is perhaps TRBD1 (5 bases). Germline V gene lookup returns CDR1 KGHSH and CDR2 LQKENI. V was trimmed by 5 bases and J by 0 bases, leaving 16 bases between them. The CDR3 has 16 residues. CDR3 loop: CASSGSAGPSNYGYTF. The CDR3 DNA follows: TGTGCCAGCTCAGGTTCGGCAGGGCCATCTAACTATGGCTACACCTTC.

The chain is built from TRBV6-2 or TRBV6-3 and TRBJ2-1, with D possibly matching TRBD2 (5 bases). Looked up from germline, CDR1 is MNHEY and CDR2 is SVGEGT. V was cut by 5 bases and J by 3 bases, with 8 bases left in between. The CDR3 totals 13 residues. The CDR3 nucleotides are TGTGCCAGCAGTATAACTAGCTACAATGAGCAGTTCTTC. The encoded protein is CASSITSYNEQFF.

In nucleotides, the CDR3 is TGTGCCAGCAGCCGGACTAGCACCGGGGAGCTGTTTTTT. Protein product: CASSRTSTGELFF. The chain recombines TRBV6-2 or TRBV6-3 with TRBJ2-2; 7 positions agree with TRBD2. In germline, CDR1 is MNHEY, CDR2 SVGEGT. The CDR3 runs to 13 residues. J lost 4 bases, V lost 6 bases, and 2 bases had no gene match.